The 18 T cell receptor beta chains given below trace back to one sample, sequenced in a study of OX40 agonist ivuxolimab in advanced cancers. The protocol was immunoSEQ multiplex PCR, while the TCRdb copy is restricted to in-frame clones and leaves out a portion. The table includes roughly 84,000 clones, 81% detected once. The material sequenced was CD4+ or CD8+ T cells sorted from blood, taken in a trial of the OX40 agonist ivuxolimab. Receptors originate from an adult with an advanced solid tumor such as melanoma, head and neck, liver or kidney cancer.

V is TRBV7-6 and J is TRBJ1-1, with no clear D. The V and J ends lost 5 bases and 1 base respectively, with 8 bases between them. This CDR3 region has 13 residues. In germline, CDR1 is SGHVS, CDR2 FNYEAQ. CDR3 region: CASSRETNTEAFF. CDR3 bases: TGTGCCAGCAGCAGGGAGACGAACACTGAAGCTTTCTTT. The full variable domain, rest sourced from reference TRBV7-6 and TRBJ1-1, is GAGVSQSPRYKVTKRGQDVALRCDPISGHVSLYWYRQALGQGPEFLTYFNYEAQQDKSGLPNDRFSAERPEGSISTLTIQRTEQRDSAMYRCASSRETNTEAFFGQGTRLTVV.

The rearrangement links TRBV7-2 to TRBJ2-3; 14 bases are shared with TRBD2. The CDR3 contains 17 residues. Germline assignment: CDR1 SGHTA and CDR2 FQGNSA. V shed 5 bases and J 2 bases; nucleotides not matched to a gene: 6. DNA of the CDR3: TGTGCCAGCAGCCGACCGGGACTAGCGGGAGCCACAGATACGCAGTATTTT. It codes for CASSRPGLAGATDTQYF.

Regarding this clone: The sample has other DNA sequences that encode this CDR3 too. The chain is built from TRBV5-1 and TRBJ2-2; unclear D gene. Germline loops: CDR1 SGHRS, CDR2 YFSETQ. Trimming removed 1 base at V and 6 bases at J, with 10 bases between. The CDR3 spans 14 residues. In DNA form, the CDR3 reads TGCGCCAGCAGCTTGTATGGCGGCTCCGGGGAGCTGTTTTTT. The encoded protein is CASSLYGGSGELFF.

This clone showed up just once. The chain recombines TRBV9 with TRBJ2-1; 7 bases are a match to TRBD2. Germline CDR1 SGDLS, CDR2 YYNGEE. V gave up 0 bases and J gave up 6 bases; unmatched junction bases: 6. The CDR3 is 15 amino acids. DNA of the CDR3: TGTGCCAGCAGCGTAGGGGGGACTAACCCCAATGAGCAGTTCTTC. Protein sequence: CASSVGGTNPNEQFF.

Points on this clone: Distinct nucleotide sequences in the sample also encode this CDR3. The chain has TRBV5-1 and TRBJ2-6; D is ambiguous. V lost 0 bases and J lost 2, with 6 bases in between. Germline CDR1 and CDR2: SGHRS and YFSETQ. The CDR3 is made up of 15 amino acids. The CDR3 sequence is CASSLGDTGANVLTF. The DNA of the CDR3 is TGCGCCAGCAGCTTGGGGGATACTGGGGCCAACGTCCTGACTTTC.

The J gene is TRBJ2-2, the V gene TRBV2; TRBD1 matches at 7 bases. Trimming took 4 bases from V and 4 from J; bases not matched to a gene: 6. Germline values: CDR1 SNHLY, CDR2 FYNNEI. This CDR3 region has 15 residues. The CDR3 region is CASSGLDRSTGELFF. The CDR3 DNA reads as TGTGCCAGCAGTGGATTGGACAGGTCCACCGGGGAGCTGTTTTTT. Filled out from reference TRBV2 and TRBJ2-2, the complete variable domain reads EPEVTQTPSHQVTQMGQEVILRCVPISNHLYFYWYRQILGQKVEFLVSFYNNEISEKSEIFDDQFSVERPDGSNFTLKIRSTKLEDSAMYFCASSGLDRSTGELFFGEGSRLTVL.

The gene calls are TRBV7-8 and TRBJ1-1; D ambiguous. CDR1 and CDR2 from the germline V gene are SGHVS and FQNEAQ. The CDR3 sequence is 12 residues long. The V end lost 8 bases, the J end lost 7 bases, and 14 bases lay between the germline ends. The CDR3 DNA reads TGTGCCAGCGGCCCGGGGAGAGATGAAGCTTTCTTT. Its protein is CASGPGRDEAFF.

This clone has a handful of counts. CDR3 protein: CASSMSGTGVSYEQYF. As DNA, the CDR3 is TGTGCCAGCTCAATGTCCGGGACAGGGGTCTCCTACGAGCAGTACTTC. This rearrangement joins TRBV18 to TRBJ2-7, with 10 bases lining up with TRBD1. The length of the CDR3 is 16 residues. CDR1 and CDR2 from the germline V gene are KGHSH and LQKENI. V shed 5 bases, J shed 0 bases, and the junction held 7 bases outside the gene matches.

The CDR3 protein is CASRAGHGTTGELFF. The CDR3 nucleotides are TGTGCCAGCAGGGCAGGACACGGGACGACCGGGGAGCTGTTTTTT. The chain is built from TRBV6-1 and TRBJ2-2; D is tentatively TRBD1 or TRBD2 (5 bases each). In germline, CDR1 is MNHNS, CDR2 SASEGT. The CDR3 is made up of 15 amino acids. V was trimmed by 6 bases and J by 5 bases, leaving 16 bases between them.

V usage is TRBV4-3 and J usage is TRBJ2-2; perhaps TRBD1 as D (5 bases). CDR1 is LGHNA and CDR2 is YSLEER in the germline V gene. This CDR3 is built from 16 residues. Trimming removed 3 bases from V and 5 bases from J, with 16 bases in between. The DNA for the CDR3 is TGCGCCAGCAGCCATGGGGCGCTGACAGAAACCGGGGAGCTGTTTTTT. Amino acid sequence: CASSHGALTETGELFF.

The rearrangement uses TRBV27 and TRBJ2-3, with D maybe TRBD1 (6 bases). Germline V CDR1 and CDR2: MNHEY, SMNVEV (reference sequence). This CDR3 is 14 amino acids long. Trimming cost V 5 bases and J 2 bases, with 11 bases left between them. CDR3 residues: CASSRRDNTDTQYF. The CDR3 DNA is TGTGCCAGCAGTCGCCGGGACAACACAGATACGCAGTATTTT.

On this clone itself: The sample carries other DNA sequences with the same CDR3. This rearrangement joins TRBV11-3 to TRBJ2-6; D not resolved. The CDR3 consists of 14 residues. CDR1 and CDR2 (germline): SGHNT, YENEEA. Trimming stripped 4 bases from V and 0 bases from J, with 4 bases between. CDR3 residues: CASSSYSGANVLTF. The DNA of the CDR3 is TGTGCCAGCAGCTCCTACTCTGGGGCCAACGTCCTGACTTTC.

The chain carries TRBV6-5 and TRBJ1-1; D call uncertain. The CDR3 extends over 13 amino acids. The V gene lost 6 bases and the J gene lost 3 bases, with 11 bases spanning the gap. CDR1 is MNHEY and CDR2 is SVGAGI in the germline V gene. CDR3 residues: CASRARGDTEAFF. The CDR3 bases are TGTGCCAGCAGGGCGCGCGGGGACACTGAAGCTTTCTTT.

The V call is TRBV27, the J call TRBJ2-5, with a possible D match to TRBD2 (6 bases). Judging by the DNA end, TRBJ2-7 fits better; the J call may be wrong. This CDR3 region has 14 residues. Germline V gene sequence: CDR1 MNHEY, CDR2 SMNVEV (reference sequence). The CDR3 bases are TGTGCCAGCAGTTTTATATGGGGGGAAGGCGAGCAGTACTTC. Translated, it gives CASSFIWGEGEQYF.

The chain joins TRBV5-6 to TRBJ2-1; D remains ambiguous. Trimming pared 4 bases from V and 10 bases from J, leaving 12 bases between. The CDR3 totals 12 residues. Per the germline V gene, CDR1 is SGHDT and CDR2 is YYEEEE. Written as DNA, the CDR3 is TGTGCCAGCAGCCGATCCGAACAGGAGCAGTTCTTC. It translates to CASSRSEQEQFF.

The rearrangement links TRBV9 to TRBJ2-7; D is ambiguous. The CDR3 covers 10 residues. Germline assignment: CDR1 SGDLS and CDR2 YYNGEE. V gave up 5 bases and J gave up 4 bases, with 4 bases separating them. Written as DNA, the CDR3 is TGTGCCAGCAGAGGATACGAGCAGTACTTC. Translation gives CASRGYEQYF.

The CDR3 here is CASSLDAGNYGYTF. CDR3 DNA sequence: TGTGCCAGCAGCTTAGACGCAGGAAACTATGGCTACACCTTC. This sequence joins TRBV7-8 and TRBJ1-2; D not certain. The CDR3 contains 14 residues. CDR1 and CDR2 (germline): SGHVS, FQNEAQ. Trimming shortened V by 1 base and J by 2 bases, and 8 bases separated the two germline ends.

V usage is TRBV7-9 and J usage is TRBJ1-1; no reliable D call. V lost 0 bases to trimming and J lost 4 bases, with 3 bases between them. CDR1 is SEHNR and CDR2 is FQNEAQ in the germline V gene (reference sequence). The CDR3 loop spans 12 amino acids. CDR3 loop: CASSLAPTEAFF. The CDR3 bases are TGTGCCAGCAGCTTAGCACCCACTGAAGCTTTCTTT.